Listed below are T cell receptor beta chains from one sample, sequenced in a study of control samples from healthy donors and cancer patients. Here immunoSEQ multiplex PCR was the method, and the copy in TCRdb shows in-frame clones only, minus some. The sample holds roughly 190,000 clones, 91% seen once. The sample comprised blood. The receptors here all came from a man aged 25-45 years in good health. Each CDR3 is given with its conserved first and last residue. A D gene is named only where the DNA matches it firmly. Expanded clones are given a class, and other clones once, few, many or no size at all.

V gene	clone size	J gene	D gene	CDR3 protein	CDR3 DNA
TRBV7-9	-	TRBJ2-3	-	CASRETSPTDTQYF	TGTGCCAGCAGGGAAACTAGTCCCACAGATACGCAGTATTTT
TRBV6-5	-	TRBJ1-1	-	CASSYSNQGRTEAFF	TGTGCCAGCAGTTACTCTAATCAGGGGCGCACTGAAGCTTTCTTT
TRBV5-6	few	TRBJ1-3	-	CASSLGGNTIYF	TGTGCCAGCAGCTTGGGGGGAAACACCATATATTTT
TRBV5-4	-	TRBJ2-5	-	CASSSGFATQYF	TGTGCCAGCAGCTCAGGGTTCGCGACCCAGTACTTC
TRBV2	-	TRBJ1-4	TRBD1	CASSISSGTGDEKLFF	TGTGCCAGCAGCATTAGTTCCGGGACAGGGGATGAAAAACTGTTTTTT
TRBV5-1	-	TRBJ2-3	-	CASSQLAGGTDTQYF	TGCGCCAGCAGCCAATTGGCCGGGGGCACAGATACGCAGTATTTT
TRBV19	-	TRBJ2-5	-	CASSITGGKETQYF	TGTGCCAGTAGTATAACTGGGGGTAAAGAGACCCAGTACTTC
TRBV7-9	-	TRBJ2-7	-	CASSLGQVSYEQYF	TGTGCCAGCAGCCTGGGGCAGGTCTCCTACGAGCAGTACTTC
TRBV3-1/TRBV3-2	-	TRBJ1-1	-	CASSQEGGYNTEAFF	TGTGCCAGCAGCCAAGAGGGGGGGTATAACACTGAAGCTTTCTTT
TRBV6-2/TRBV6-3	-	TRBJ2-7	-	CASSFVDRFSYEQYF	TGTGCCAGCAGTTTCGTCGACAGGTTCTCCTACGAGCAGTACTTC
TRBV12-5	-	TRBJ2-3	TRBD1	CASAPGTGIDTQYF	TGTGCTAGTGCCCCCGGGACAGGGATAGATACGCAGTATTTT
TRBV18	few	TRBJ1-2	TRBD1	CASSPEGQRANYGYTF	TGTGCCAGCTCACCAGAGGGACAGAGAGCTAACTATGGCTACACCTTC
TRBV21-1	-	TRBJ1-1	-	CASSKAGQGYNEAFF	TGTGCCAGCAGCAAAGCTGGTCAGGGCTACAATGAAGCTTTCTTT
TRBV4-1	-	TRBJ2-7	-	CASSHTGNYEQYF	TGCGCCAGCAGCCATACAGGGAACTACGAGCAGTACTTC
TRBV9	-	TRBJ2-2	-	CASSPPGWTGELFF	TGTGCCAGCAGCCCCCCAGGATGGACCGGGGAGCTGTTTTTT
TRBV6-5	-	TRBJ1-1	TRBD1	CASHSYGTGNTEAFF	TGTGCCAGCCATTCGTACGGGACAGGGAACACTGAAGCTTTCTTT
TRBV7-8	-	TRBJ1-5	-	CASRPPGQHQPQHF	TGTGCCAGCAGGCCGCCTGGACAGCACCAGCCCCAGCATTTT
TRBV27	-	TRBJ1-4	-	CASSWRGDNEKLFF	TGTGCCAGCAGTTGGAGGGGCGATAATGAAAAACTGTTTTTT
TRBV2	-	TRBJ1-5	-	CASSDSNQPQHF	TGTGCCAGCAGTGACAGTAACCAGCCCCAGCATTTT
TRBV18	few	TRBJ1-5	-	CASSPMAGVDQPQHF	TGTGCCAGCTCACCAATGGCAGGGGTGGATCAGCCCCAGCATTTT
TRBV5-4	-	TRBJ1-2	-	CASSLGHRPLGYTF	TGTGCCAGCAGCCTGGGACATCGCCCCCTGGGCTACACCTTC
TRBV15	-	TRBJ2-3	-	CATSRGFDGDTQYF	TGTGCCACCAGCAGAGGCTTTGACGGTGATACGCAGTATTTT
TRBV7-9	-	TRBJ2-1	-	CASSFSPSPNNEQFF	TGTGCCAGCAGCTTTTCGCCTAGCCCCAACAATGAGCAGTTCTTC
TRBV24-1	-	TRBJ2-1	-	CATSQDSNNEQFF	TGTGCCACGTCCCAGGACAGCAACAATGAGCAGTTCTTC
TRBV23-1	-	TRBJ2-1	-	CASSPAKTGYEQFF	TGCGCCAGCAGCCCCGCAAAGACAGGTTATGAGCAGTTCTTC
TRBV12-3/TRBV12-4	-	TRBJ2-5	-	CASSFGSPGTQYF	TGTGCCAGCAGTTTTGGCAGCCCTGGGACCCAGTACTTC
TRBV5-4	-	TRBJ1-1	TRBD1	CASSLGQGPPLNTEAFF	TGTGCCAGCAGCTTGGGACAGGGTCCCCCCTTGAACACTGAAGCTTTCTTT
TRBV20-1	-	TRBJ1-1	-	CSANRQSEAFF	TGCAGTGCTAATAGACAGTCTGAAGCTTTCTTT
TRBV29-1	-	TRBJ1-2	TRBD1	CSVGTTGTTYTF	TGCAGCGTTGGAACGACAGGGACCACCTACACCTTC
TRBV30	-	TRBJ1-2	-	CAWTSYSTWAGVGYTF	TGTGCCTGGACCAGTTACTCAACCTGGGCCGGAGTTGGCTACACCTTC
TRBV5-1	-	TRBJ1-2	-	CASSPARWGVRGGYTF	TGCGCCAGCAGCCCCGCCCGATGGGGCGTTAGGGGTGGCTACACCTTC